This entry lists 20 T cell receptor beta chains sequenced from one sample in a study of shared clonotypes between healthy human individuals. Repertoires were generated with immunoSEQ multiplex PCR, while TCRdb's copy carries only in-frame clones and drops some. The data show about 980,000 clones, with approximately 76% seen just once and about 1.5% held by the top ten. Sequencing input: memory CD4+ T cells sorted from blood. As for subset: CD45RA-negative fraction. The receptors originated from a man aged 18 to 30 in good health.

The gene calls are TRBV28 and TRBJ2-7; no reliable D call. V lost 2 bases, J lost 6 bases, and 8 bases lay in between. CDR1 and CDR2 from the germline V gene are MDHEN and SYDVKM. The CDR3 length is 12 residues. The DNA of the CDR3 is TGTGCCAGCAGTTTAAGGGTCTCCGAGCAGTACTTC. Protein sequence: CASSLRVSEQYF.

This clone was picked up a small number of times. V gene TRBV30 combines with J gene TRBJ2-2; no clear D gene. The CDR3 runs 15 residues. Germline V lookup: CDR1 GTSNPN, CDR2 SVGIG (reference sequence). V was trimmed by 4 bases and J by 3 bases, leaving 15 bases between them. CDR3 nucleotides: TGTGCCTGGACTCGTGGGCTCGTGGACACCGGGGAGCTGTTTTTT. It specifies CAWTRGLVDTGELFF.

J is TRBJ2-7 and V is TRBV19; weak D call: TRBD2 (6 bases). Trimming took off 4 bases at V and 0 bases at J, with 10 bases between the two ends. Germline CDR1 and CDR2: LNHDA and SQIVND (reference sequence). This CDR3 has 14 amino acids. The CDR3 bases are TGTGCCAGTAGTAGGGGGGATCACTCCTACGAGCAGTACTTC. This gives the protein CASSRGDHSYEQYF.

CDR3 DNA sequence: TGCGCCAGCAGCTGGGACAGGGGTCCCTACGAGCAGTACTTC. Translation gives CASSWDRGPYEQYF. This chain links TRBV5-1 with TRBJ2-7, with 10 bases lining up with TRBD1. The CDR3 extends over 14 amino acids. Germline assignment: CDR1 SGHRS and CDR2 YFSETQ. Trimming took 3 bases from V and 2 from J; bases not matched to a gene: 2.

V and J are TRBV19 and TRBJ1-2; D may be TRBD1 (6 bases). The CDR3 length is 14 residues. Per germline, CDR1 LNHDA and CDR2 SQIVND (reference sequence). Trimming left V 7 bases short and J 2 bases short, with 14 bases between. The CDR3 protein is CASTLDRTNYGYTF. The CDR3 bases are TGTGCCAGTACCCTCGACAGGACCAACTATGGCTACACCTTC.

This sequence joins TRBV7-9 and TRBJ2-1, with a weak D call TRBD2 (5 bases). CDR1 SEHNR and CDR2 FQNEAQ come from the germline V gene (reference sequence). V lost 5 bases to trimming and J lost 10 bases, with 21 bases between them. This CDR3 is 15 amino acids long. The CDR3 bases are TGTGCCAGCAGCCCCTTAGGCGGCACTGGGAGAGAGCAGTTCTTC. It is translated as CASSPLGGTGREQFF. Complete variable domain (other parts from reference TRBV7-9 and TRBJ2-1): DTGVSQNPRHKITKRGQNVTFRCDPISEHNRLYWYRQTLGQGPEFLTYFQNEAQLEKSRLLSDRFSAERPKGSFSTLEIQRTEQGDSAMYLCASSPLGGTGREQFFGPGTRLTVL.

V gene TRBV4-1 combines with J gene TRBJ1-1; no clear D gene. The CDR3 is 13 residues long. CDR1 is MGHRA and CDR2 is YSYEKL in the germline V gene. V lost 1 base and J 1 base, leaving 4 bases between the germline ends. CDR3 DNA sequence: TGCGCCAGCAGCCAAGCACAGAACACTGAAGCTTTCTTT. Protein: CASSQAQNTEAFF.

This clone was counted between two and nine times. The chain combines TRBV10-2 with TRBJ1-1; a possible D gene is TRBD1 (6 bases). The CDR3 covers 12 residues. The V gene's germline CDR1 is WSHSY and CDR2 SAAADI. The V end was cut by 3 bases, the J end by 6 bases, with 8 bases between. The CDR3 DNA reads TGCGCCAGCAGTGACAGGGGCGCTGAAGCTTTCTTT. This sequence encodes CASSDRGAEAFF.

On this clone itself: Other DNA sequences within the sample encode an identical CDR3. The chain combines TRBV9 with TRBJ1-2; D is ambiguous. This CDR3 has 15 residues. Per the germline V gene, CDR1 is SGDLS and CDR2 is YYNGEE. V was shortened by 0 bases and J by 0 bases, with 9 bases between the two germline ends. This CDR3 reads CASSVGTATNYGYTF. The CDR3 DNA reads TGTGCCAGCAGCGTAGGGACGGCGACTAACTATGGCTACACCTTC.

Here the CDR3 reads CASGSTSGAYEQYF. The CDR3 DNA sequence: TGTGCTAGTGGTTCCACCTCAGGGGCCTACGAGCAGTACTTC. J is TRBJ2-7 and V is TRBV12-5; tentatively, D is TRBD1 (6 bases). Trimming took 4 bases from V and 2 from J, leaving 12 bases between them. The CDR3 length is 14 residues. CDR1 LGHNT and CDR2 FRNRAP come from the germline V gene.

V and J are TRBV30 and TRBJ1-3; 9 nucleotides align to TRBD1. V lost 2 bases to trimming and J lost 7 bases; unmatched junction nucleotides: 21. The CDR3 runs to 19 residues. CDR1 is GTSNPN, CDR2 SVGIG, per germline (reference sequence). The CDR3 DNA reads as TGTGCCTGGAGTAAAACATCCCTCCGGGACAGGGTGTCCTCCAACACCATATATTTT. Translation gives CAWSKTSLRDRVSSNTIYF.

This clone occurred once. This chain connects TRBV4-1 to TRBJ2-7; D ambiguous. Per the germline V gene, CDR1 is MGHRA and CDR2 is YSYEKL. Trimming took off 3 bases at V and 8 bases at J, with 14 bases between the two ends. There are 13 residues in the CDR3. CDR3 sequence reads: CASSQLIQGQQYF. The CDR3 DNA reads TGCGCCAGCAGCCAGTTAATCCAAGGACAGCAGTACTTC.

The chain employs TRBV4-1 and TRBJ2-1, with 7 bases fitting TRBD1. J gave up 7 bases and V 1 base, and 7 bases lay outside the gene matches. Germline lookup yields CDR1 MGHRA and CDR2 YSYEKL. This CDR3 has 15 amino acids. This CDR3 is CASSQGVQGENEQFF. The DNA for the CDR3 is TGCGCCAGCAGCCAAGGAGTCCAGGGGGAGAATGAGCAGTTCTTC.

The genes are TRBV5-4 and TRBJ2-7; TRBD1 matches 7 bases. Germline V gene lookup returns CDR1 SGHNT and CDR2 YYREEE (reference sequence). The CDR3 runs 13 residues. The V gene end was trimmed by 4 bases and the J gene end by 3 bases; junction bases not matched to a gene: 4. The CDR3 DNA reads TGTGCCAGCAGCAGGGACAGTTTCTACGAGCAGTACTTC. Translating gives CASSRDSFYEQYF.

This clone occurred once. The V and J genes are TRBV6-1 and TRBJ2-7; 10 bases are a match to TRBD1. J lost 3 bases, V lost 4 bases, and 6 bases had no gene match. Germline-derived CDR1 and CDR2 are MNHNS and SASEGT. The CDR3 sequence is 15 residues long. CDR3 region: CASSVTGGLIYEQYF. For the CDR3, the DNA is TGTGCCAGCAGTGTGACAGGGGGCCTGATCTACGAGCAGTACTTC.

The chain employs TRBV18 and TRBJ2-5, with D possibly matching TRBD1 (5 bases). In germline, CDR1 is KGHSH, CDR2 LQKENI. The CDR3 has 14 amino acids. Trimming cost V 1 base and J 5 bases, with 11 bases left between them. This CDR3 is CASSPQGAWETQYF. The CDR3 DNA follows: TGTGCCAGCTCACCACAAGGGGCGTGGGAGACCCAGTACTTC. Full variable domain (missing parts from reference TRBV18 and TRBJ2-5): NAGVMQNPRHLVRRRGQEARLRCSPMKGHSHVYWYRQLPEEGLKFMVYLQKENIIDESGMPKERFSAEFPKEGPSILRIQQVVRGDSAAYFCASSPQGAWETQYFGPGTRLLVL.

The chain combines TRBV6-1 with TRBJ2-2; TRBD1 matches 9 bases. The CDR3 length is 13 residues. Germline V CDR1 and CDR2: MNHNS, SASEGT. V lost 7 bases and J lost 5; bases outside the gene matches: 2. The CDR3 region has the DNA TGTGCCAGCATACAGGGGGCGACCGGGGAGCTGTTTTTT. Amino acids: CASIQGATGELFF.

This chain links TRBV5-1 with TRBJ2-3, with 8 bases identical to TRBD1. The trim removed 2 bases at V and 1 base at J, leaving 6 bases unmatched. The CDR3 runs to 16 residues. CDR1 and CDR2 from the germline V gene are SGHRS and YFSETQ. CDR3 loop: CASSFGQGLGTDTQYF. The DNA for the CDR3 is TGCGCCAGCAGCTTCGGACAGGGATTGGGCACAGATACGCAGTATTTT.

The V gene is TRBV19, the J gene TRBJ2-7, with D perhaps assigned TRBD1 or TRBD2 (6 bases each). This CDR3 has 14 amino acids. Trimming removed 6 bases at V and 1 base at J, with 13 bases between. In germline, CDR1 is LNHDA, CDR2 SQIVND (reference sequence). The CDR3 bases are TGTGCCAGTAGGCAAACGGGGGCGTCCTACGAGCAGTACTTC. Translation gives CASRQTGASYEQYF.

The rearrangement joins TRBV19 to TRBJ1-4; D gene unclear. Germline CDR1 LNHDA, CDR2 SQIVND (reference sequence). With 9 bases removed from V and 1 base from J, the gap between germline ends came to 3 bases. The CDR3 loop spans 11 amino acids. The CDR3 nucleotides read TGTGCCAGCCGAACTAATGAAAAACTGTTTTTT. Translated: CASRTNEKLFF.